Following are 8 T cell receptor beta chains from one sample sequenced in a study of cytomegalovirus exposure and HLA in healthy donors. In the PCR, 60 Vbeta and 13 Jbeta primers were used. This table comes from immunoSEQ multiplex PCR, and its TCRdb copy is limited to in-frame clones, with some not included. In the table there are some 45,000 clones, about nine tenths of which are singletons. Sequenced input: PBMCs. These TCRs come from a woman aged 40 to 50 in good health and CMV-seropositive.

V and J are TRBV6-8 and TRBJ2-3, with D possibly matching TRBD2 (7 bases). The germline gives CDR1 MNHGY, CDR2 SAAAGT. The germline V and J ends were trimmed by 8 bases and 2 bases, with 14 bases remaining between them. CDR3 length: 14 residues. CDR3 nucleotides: TGTGCCAGCCTAAGGGGGGGGGACACAGATACGCAGTATTTT. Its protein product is CASLRGGDTDTQYF.

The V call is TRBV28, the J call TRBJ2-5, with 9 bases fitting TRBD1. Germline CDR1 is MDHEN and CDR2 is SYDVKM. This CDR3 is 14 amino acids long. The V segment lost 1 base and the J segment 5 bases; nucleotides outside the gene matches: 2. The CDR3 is CASSLSGTGETQYF. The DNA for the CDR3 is TGTGCCAGCAGTTTATCCGGGACAGGGGAGACCCAGTACTTC.

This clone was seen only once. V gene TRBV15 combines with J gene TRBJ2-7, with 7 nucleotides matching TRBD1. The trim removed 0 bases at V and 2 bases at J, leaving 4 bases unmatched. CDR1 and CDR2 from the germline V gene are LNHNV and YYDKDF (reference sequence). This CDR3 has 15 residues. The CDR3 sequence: CATSREGTDTYEQYF. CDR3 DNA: TGTGCCACCAGCAGAGAGGGGACAGATACCTACGAGCAGTACTTC.

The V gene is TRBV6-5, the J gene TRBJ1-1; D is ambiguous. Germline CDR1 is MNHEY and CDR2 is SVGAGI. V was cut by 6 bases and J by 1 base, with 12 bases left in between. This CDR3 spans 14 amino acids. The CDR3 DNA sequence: TGTGCCAGCAGCACCGAACATAAGAACACTGAAGCTTTCTTT. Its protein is CASSTEHKNTEAFF.

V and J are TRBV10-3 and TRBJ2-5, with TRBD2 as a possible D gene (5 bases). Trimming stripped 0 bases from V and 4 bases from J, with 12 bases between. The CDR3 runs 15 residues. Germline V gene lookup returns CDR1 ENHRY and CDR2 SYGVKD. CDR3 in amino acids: CAISESGRAGETQYF. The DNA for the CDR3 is TGTGCCATCAGTGAGTCGGGTAGGGCGGGAGAGACCCAGTACTTC.

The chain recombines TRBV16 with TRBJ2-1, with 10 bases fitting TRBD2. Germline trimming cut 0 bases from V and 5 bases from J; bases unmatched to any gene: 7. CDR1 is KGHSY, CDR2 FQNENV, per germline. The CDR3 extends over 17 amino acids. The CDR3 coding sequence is TGTGCCAGCAGCCAATCCTACGGACTAGCGGAAAACAATGAGCAGTTCTTC. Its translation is CASSQSYGLAENNEQFF. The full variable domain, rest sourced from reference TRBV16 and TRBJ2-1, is GEEVAQTPKHLVRGEGQKAKLYCAPIKGHSYVFWYQQVLKNEFKFLISFQNENVFDETGMPKERFSAKCLPNSPCSLEIQATKLEDSAVYFCASSQSYGLAENNEQFFGPGTRLTVL.

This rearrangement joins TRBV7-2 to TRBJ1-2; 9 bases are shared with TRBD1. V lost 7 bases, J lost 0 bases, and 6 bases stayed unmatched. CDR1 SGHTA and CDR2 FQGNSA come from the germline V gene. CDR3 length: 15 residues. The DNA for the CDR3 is TGTGCCAGCACCGGACAGGGGACTACTAACTATGGCTACACCTTC. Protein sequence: CASTGQGTTNYGYTF.

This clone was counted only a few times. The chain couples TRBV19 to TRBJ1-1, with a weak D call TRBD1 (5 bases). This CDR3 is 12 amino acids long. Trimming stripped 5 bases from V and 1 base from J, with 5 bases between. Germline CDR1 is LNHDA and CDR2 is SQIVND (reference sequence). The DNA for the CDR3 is TGTGCCAGTAGTCAGGGGAACACTGAAGCTTTCTTT. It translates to CASSQGNTEAFF.